The sequence of this TCR beta chain was determined in a study of human T cells and chemical hapten exposure. Per the original methods: Counts of TCRs in each sample centred on a median of around 96,000 and extended from around 24,000 to 710,000. TCRdb processed the RACE reads anew with MiXCR; each CDR3 protein has one entry. The V and J calls here are based on TCRdb, not the publication. Of around 75,000 distinct CDR3 sequences in the sample, roughly 12% were seen once. This clonotype was detected ten times or more. The time point is: patch test 1, 2 weeks after DPC sensitization. Treatment indicated: therapeutic diphenylcyclopropenone sensitization with weekly scalp DPC. Non-pregnant alopecia patients aged 18 to 70, suitable for DPC therapy. Germline V gene sequence: CDR1 MNHEY, CDR2 SMNVEV (reference sequence). CDR3 length: 12 residues. Trimming left V 5 bases short and J 2 bases short, with 7 bases between.

The chain employs TRBV27 and TRBJ2-7; D is unclear. Sequencing was performed on whole blood, taken in connection with sensitization to the hapten diphenylcyclopropenone (DPC). The clonotype was recovered from a woman aged 60-75 years with alopecia areata. Some clones in this sample may be carry-over from other donors' samples. CDR3 protein: CASSPTAYEQYF. DNA of the CDR3: TGTGCCAGCAGTCCCACCGCCTACGAGCAGTACTTC.